This TCR beta chain was recorded in a study of monozygotic twins with inflammatory bowel disease. There are 15 residues in the CDR3. Germline values: CDR1 ENHRY, CDR2 SYGVKD. TCRdb reprocessed the 5' RACE reads, keeping one entry per CDR3 protein, no DNA. Its table records 350,000 to 550,000 distinct CDR3 sequences. Study-level results: Whether twins were concordant or discordant made no difference to repertoire similarity, possibly from limited power.

Worth noting for this clonotype: Its matching antigen is unknown.

This TCR came from a human donor with ulcerative colitis or Crohn's disease, or a healthy co-twin of an affected twin (not recorded which). Sequencing was done on a sample of blood. The V gene is TRBV10-3, the J gene TRBJ2-5; absent DNA, TCRdb's TRBD2 call cannot be checked. The CDR3 reads CAISDSGGAQETQYF.